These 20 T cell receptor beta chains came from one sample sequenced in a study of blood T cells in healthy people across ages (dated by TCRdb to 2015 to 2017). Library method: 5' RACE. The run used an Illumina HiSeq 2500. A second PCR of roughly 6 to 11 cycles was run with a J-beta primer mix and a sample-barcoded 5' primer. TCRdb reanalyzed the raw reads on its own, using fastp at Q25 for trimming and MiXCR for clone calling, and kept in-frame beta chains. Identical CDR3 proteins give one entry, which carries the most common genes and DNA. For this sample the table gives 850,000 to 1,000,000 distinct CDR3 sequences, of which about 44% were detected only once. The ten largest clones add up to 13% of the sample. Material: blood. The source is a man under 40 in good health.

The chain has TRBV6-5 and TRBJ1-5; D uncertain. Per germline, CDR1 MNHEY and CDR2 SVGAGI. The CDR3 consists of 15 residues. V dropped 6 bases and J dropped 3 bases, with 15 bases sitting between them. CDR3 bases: TGTGCCAGCAGCCCGAGGGAGGCCCCCAATCAGCCCCAGCATTTT. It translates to CASSPREAPNQPQHF.

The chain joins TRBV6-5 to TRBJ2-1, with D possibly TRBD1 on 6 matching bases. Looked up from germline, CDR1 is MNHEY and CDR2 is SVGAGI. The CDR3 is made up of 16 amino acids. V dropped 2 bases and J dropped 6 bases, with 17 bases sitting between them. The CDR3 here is CASSYPTGFSGNEQFF. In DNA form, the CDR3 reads TGTGCCAGCAGTTACCCAACAGGGTTCTCTGGCAATGAGCAGTTCTTC.

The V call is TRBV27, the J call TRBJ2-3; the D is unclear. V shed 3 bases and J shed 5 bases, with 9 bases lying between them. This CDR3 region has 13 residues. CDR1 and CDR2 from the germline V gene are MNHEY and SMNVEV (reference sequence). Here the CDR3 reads CASSLTQLDTQYF. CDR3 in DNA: TGTGCCAGCAGTTTGACTCAGCTAGATACGCAGTATTTT.

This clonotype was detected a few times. The DNA of the CDR3 is TGCGCCAGCGGGGGCCGGGGGGATGGCTACACCTTC. Translating it yields CASGGRGDGYTF. This rearrangement joins TRBV4-3 to TRBJ1-2; D is perhaps TRBD1 (6 bases). This CDR3 is 12 amino acids long. The germline V and J ends were trimmed by 8 bases and 6 bases, with 13 bases remaining between them. Germline V gene lookup returns CDR1 LGHNA and CDR2 YSLEER.

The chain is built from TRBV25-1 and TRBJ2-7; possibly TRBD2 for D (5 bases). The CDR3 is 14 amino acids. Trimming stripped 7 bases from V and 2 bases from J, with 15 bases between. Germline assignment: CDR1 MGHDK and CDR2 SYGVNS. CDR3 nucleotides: TGTGCCAGCAATCCGGGTGCGGGTCCCTACGAGCAGTACTTC. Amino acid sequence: CASNPGAGPYEQYF.

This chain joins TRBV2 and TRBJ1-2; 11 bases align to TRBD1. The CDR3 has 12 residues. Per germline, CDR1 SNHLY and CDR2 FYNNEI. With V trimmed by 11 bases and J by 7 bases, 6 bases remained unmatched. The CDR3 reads CAPRTGGGGYTF. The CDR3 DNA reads TGTGCCCCCCGGACAGGGGGCGGTGGCTACACCTTC.

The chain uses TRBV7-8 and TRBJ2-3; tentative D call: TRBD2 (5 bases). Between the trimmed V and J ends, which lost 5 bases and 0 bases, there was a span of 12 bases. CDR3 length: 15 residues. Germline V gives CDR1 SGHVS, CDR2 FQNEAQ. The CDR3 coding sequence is TGTGCCAGCAGCCGCGAGGGAAGTAGCACAGATACGCAGTATTTT. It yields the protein CASSREGSSTDTQYF.

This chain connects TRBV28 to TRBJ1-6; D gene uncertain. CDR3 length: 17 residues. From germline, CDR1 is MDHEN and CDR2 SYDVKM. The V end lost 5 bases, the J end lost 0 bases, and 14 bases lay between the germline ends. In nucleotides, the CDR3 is TGTGCCAGCAGTATCATGACGGGGAGCTCCTATAATTCACCCCTCCACTTT. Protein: CASSIMTGSSYNSPLHF.

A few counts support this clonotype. This CDR3 reads CSVEEGQTFWDTQYF. Written as DNA, the CDR3 is TGCAGCGTTGAAGAGGGGCAGACGTTTTGGGATACGCAGTATTTT. The chain links TRBV29-1 to TRBJ2-3; D perhaps matches TRBD1 (5 bases). Trimming removed 0 bases at V and 6 bases at J, with 16 bases between. Germline loops: CDR1 SQVTM, CDR2 ANQGSEA. The CDR3 loop spans 15 amino acids.

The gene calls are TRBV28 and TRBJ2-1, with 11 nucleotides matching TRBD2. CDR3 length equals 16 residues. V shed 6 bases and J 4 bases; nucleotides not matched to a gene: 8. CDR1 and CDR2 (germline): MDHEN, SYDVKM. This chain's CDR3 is CASSEASGGTYNEQFF. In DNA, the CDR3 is TGTGCCAGCAGCGAAGCTAGCGGGGGGACTTACAATGAGCAGTTCTTC.

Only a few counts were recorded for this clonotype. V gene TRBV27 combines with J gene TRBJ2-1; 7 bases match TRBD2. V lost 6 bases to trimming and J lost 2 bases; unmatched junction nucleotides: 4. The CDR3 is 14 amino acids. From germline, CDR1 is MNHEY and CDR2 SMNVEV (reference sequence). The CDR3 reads CASSSSGPYNEQFF. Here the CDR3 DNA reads TGTGCCAGCAGCTCTAGCGGACCCTACAATGAGCAGTTCTTC.

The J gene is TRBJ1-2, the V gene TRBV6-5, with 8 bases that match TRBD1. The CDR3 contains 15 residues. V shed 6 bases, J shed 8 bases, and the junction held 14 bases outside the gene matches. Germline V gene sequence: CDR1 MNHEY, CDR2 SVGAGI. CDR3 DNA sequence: TGTGCCAGCAGATCCACTACCGACAGGGGCCTCGGCTACACCTTC. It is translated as CASRSTTDRGLGYTF.

CDR3 protein: CASKYGGEQFF. The DNA for the CDR3 is TGTGCCAGCAAGTATGGCGGTGAGCAGTTCTTC. This chain links TRBV2 with TRBJ2-1; D gene unclear. Germline V gives CDR1 SNHLY, CDR2 FYNNEI. With 7 bases removed from V and 9 bases from J, the gap between germline ends came to 10 bases. The CDR3 is 11 amino acids.

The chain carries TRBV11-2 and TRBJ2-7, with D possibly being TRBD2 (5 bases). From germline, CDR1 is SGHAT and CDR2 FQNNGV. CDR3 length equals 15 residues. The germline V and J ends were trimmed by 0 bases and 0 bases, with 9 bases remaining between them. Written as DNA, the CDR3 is TGTGCCAGCAGCTTAGAAGCGGTGATCTCCTACGAGCAGTACTTC. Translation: CASSLEAVISYEQYF.

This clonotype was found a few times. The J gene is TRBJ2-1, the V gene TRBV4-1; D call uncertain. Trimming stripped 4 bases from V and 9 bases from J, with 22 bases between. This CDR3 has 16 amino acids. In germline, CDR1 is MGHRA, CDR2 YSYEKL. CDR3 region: CASSRPLADYYFEQFF. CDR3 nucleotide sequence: TGCGCCAGCAGCCGACCGCTGGCCGATTACTACTTTGAGCAGTTCTTC.

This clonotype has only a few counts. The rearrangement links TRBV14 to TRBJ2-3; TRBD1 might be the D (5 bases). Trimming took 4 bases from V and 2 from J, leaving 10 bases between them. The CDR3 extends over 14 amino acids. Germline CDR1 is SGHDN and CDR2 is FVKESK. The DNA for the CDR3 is TGTGCCAGCAGCCCGAGCAGGGTCACAGATACGCAGTATTTT. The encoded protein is CASSPSRVTDTQYF.

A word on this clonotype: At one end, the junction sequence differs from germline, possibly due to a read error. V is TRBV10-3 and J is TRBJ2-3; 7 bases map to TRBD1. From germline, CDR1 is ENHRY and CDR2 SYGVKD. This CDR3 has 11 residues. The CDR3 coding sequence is TGTGCCGTCAGTTTACAGGGGACGCAGTATTTT. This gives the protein CAVSLQGTQYF.

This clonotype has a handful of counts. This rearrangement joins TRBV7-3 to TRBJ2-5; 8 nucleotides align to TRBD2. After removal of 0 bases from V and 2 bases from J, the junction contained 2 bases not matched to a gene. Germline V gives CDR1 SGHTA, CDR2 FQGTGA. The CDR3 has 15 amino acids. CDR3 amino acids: CASSLTSGKQETQYF. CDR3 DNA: TGTGCCAGCAGCTTAACTAGCGGGAAGCAAGAGACCCAGTACTTC.

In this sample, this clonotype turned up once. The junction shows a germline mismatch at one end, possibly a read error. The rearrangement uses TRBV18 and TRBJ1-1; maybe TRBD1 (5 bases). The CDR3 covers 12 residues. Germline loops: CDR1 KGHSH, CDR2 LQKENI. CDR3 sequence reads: CASSPMTAEAFF. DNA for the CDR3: TGCGCCAGCTCACCGATGACAGCTGAAGCTTTCTTT.

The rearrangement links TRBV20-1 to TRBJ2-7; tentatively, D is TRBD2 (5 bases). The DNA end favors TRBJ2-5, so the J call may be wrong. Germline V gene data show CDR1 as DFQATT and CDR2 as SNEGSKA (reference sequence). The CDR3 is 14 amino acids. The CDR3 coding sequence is TGCAGTGCTGTAGGACTGGCCTTAGGGGAGACCCAGTACTTC. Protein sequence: CSAVGLALGETQYF.